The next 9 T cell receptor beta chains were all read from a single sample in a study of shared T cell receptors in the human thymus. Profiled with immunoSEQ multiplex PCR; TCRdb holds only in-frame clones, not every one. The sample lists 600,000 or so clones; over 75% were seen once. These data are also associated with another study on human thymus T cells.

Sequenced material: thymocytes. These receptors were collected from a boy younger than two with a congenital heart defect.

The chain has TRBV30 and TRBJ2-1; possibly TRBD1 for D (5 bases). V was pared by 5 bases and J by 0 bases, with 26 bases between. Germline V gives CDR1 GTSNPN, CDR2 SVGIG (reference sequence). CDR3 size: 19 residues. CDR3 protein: CAWAQQYSNRQSSYNEQFF. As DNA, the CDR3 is TGTGCCTGGGCCCAACAATACTCAAACAGGCAGAGCTCCTACAATGAGCAGTTCTTC.

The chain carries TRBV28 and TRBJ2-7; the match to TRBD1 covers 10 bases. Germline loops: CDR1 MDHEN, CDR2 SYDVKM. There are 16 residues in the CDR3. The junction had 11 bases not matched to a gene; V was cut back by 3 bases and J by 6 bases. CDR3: CASSLTLGTGASEQYF. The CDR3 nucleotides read TGTGCCAGCAGTTTGACTCTCGGGACAGGGGCCTCCGAGCAGTACTTC.

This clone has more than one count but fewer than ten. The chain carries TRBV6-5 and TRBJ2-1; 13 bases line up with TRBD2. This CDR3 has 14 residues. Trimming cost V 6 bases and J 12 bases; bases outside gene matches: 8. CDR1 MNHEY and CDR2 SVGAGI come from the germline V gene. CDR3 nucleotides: TGTGCCAGCAGCCCGGGACTAGCGGGATTCGTGCAGTTCTTC. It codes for CASSPGLAGFVQFF.

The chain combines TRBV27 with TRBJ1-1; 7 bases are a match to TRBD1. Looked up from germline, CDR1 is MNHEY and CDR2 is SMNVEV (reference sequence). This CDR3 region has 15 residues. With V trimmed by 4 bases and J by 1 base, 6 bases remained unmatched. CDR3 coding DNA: TGTGCCAGCAGTTCACCCGGGACAGAGAACACTGAAGCTTTCTTT. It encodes CASSSPGTENTEAFF.

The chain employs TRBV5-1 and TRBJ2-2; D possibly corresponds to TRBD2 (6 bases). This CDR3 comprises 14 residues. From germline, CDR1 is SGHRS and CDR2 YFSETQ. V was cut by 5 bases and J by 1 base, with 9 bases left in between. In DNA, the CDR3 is TGCGCCAGCAGACGGCGGGAGAACACCGGGGAGCTGTTTTTT. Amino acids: CASRRRENTGELFF.

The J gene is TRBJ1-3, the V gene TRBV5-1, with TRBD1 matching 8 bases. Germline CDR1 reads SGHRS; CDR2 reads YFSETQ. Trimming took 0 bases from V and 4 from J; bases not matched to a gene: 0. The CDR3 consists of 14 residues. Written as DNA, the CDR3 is TGCGCCAGCAGCTTGGGACAGGGGGGAAACACCATATATTTT. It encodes CASSLGQGGNTIYF. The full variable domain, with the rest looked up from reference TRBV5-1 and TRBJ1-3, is KAGVTQTPRYLIKTRGQQVTLSCSPISGHRSVSWYQQTPGQGLQFLFEYFSETQRNKGNFPGRFSGRQFSNSRSEMNVSTLELGDSALYLCASSLGQGGNTIYFGEGSWLTVV.

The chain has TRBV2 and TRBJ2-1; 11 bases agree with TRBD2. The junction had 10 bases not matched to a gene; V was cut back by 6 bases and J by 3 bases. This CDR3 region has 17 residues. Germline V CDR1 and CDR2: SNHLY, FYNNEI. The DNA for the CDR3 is TGTGCCAGCAGGGCCCGGACTAGCGGGTTCCTCTACAATGAGCAGTTCTTC. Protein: CASRARTSGFLYNEQFF. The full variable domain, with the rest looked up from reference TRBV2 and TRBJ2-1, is EPEVTQTPSHQVTQMGQEVILRCVPISNHLYFYWYRQILGQKVEFLVSFYNNEISEKSEIFDDQFSVERPDGSNFTLKIRSTKLEDSAMYFCASRARTSGFLYNEQFFGPGTRLTVL.

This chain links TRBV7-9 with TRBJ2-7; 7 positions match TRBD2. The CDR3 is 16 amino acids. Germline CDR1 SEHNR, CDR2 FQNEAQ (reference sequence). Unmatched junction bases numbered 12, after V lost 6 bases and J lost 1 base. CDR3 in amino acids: CASSSLSGTTSYEQYF. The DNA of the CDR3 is TGTGCCAGCAGTTCACTATCCGGGACTACATCCTACGAGCAGTACTTC.

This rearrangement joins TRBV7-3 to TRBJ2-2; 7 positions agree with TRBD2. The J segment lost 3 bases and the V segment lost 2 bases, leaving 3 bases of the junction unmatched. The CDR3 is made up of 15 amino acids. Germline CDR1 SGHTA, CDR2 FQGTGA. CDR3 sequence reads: CASSLHGRYTGELFF. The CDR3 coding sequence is TGTGCCAGCAGCTTACACGGGAGGTACACCGGGGAGCTGTTTTTT.